The TCR beta chain described here comes from a study of shared T cell receptors in the human thymus. In germline, CDR1 is LGHNA, CDR2 YNFKEQ. The CDR3 covers 16 residues. The V end was cut by 2 bases, the J end by 1 base, with 14 bases between. Method: immunoSEQ multiplex PCR; TCRdb's copy keeps in-frame clones and lacks some. The sample consists of about 660,000 clones, over 75% of them appearing once. This sample was shared with a second study, whose subject was human thymus T cells.

The clonotype was recovered from a boy younger than two with a congenital heart defect. The rearrangement links TRBV4-2 to TRBJ2-5; the D gene is possibly TRBD2 (5 bases). The sample consisted of thymocytes. The DNA for the CDR3 is TGTGCCAGCAGCCAACCGAGCGGAAGTCCCCAAGAGACCCAGTACTTC. This translates into CASSQPSGSPQETQYF.